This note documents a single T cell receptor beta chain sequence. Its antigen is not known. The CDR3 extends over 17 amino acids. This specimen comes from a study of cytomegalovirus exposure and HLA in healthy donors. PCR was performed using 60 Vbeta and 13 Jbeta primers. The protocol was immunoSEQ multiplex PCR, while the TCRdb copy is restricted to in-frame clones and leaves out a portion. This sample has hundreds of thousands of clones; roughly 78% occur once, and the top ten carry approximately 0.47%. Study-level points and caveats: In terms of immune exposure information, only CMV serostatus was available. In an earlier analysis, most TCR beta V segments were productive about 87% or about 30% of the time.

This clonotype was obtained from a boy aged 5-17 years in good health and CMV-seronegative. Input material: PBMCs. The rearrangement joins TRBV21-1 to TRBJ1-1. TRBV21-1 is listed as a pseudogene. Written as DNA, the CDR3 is TGTGCCAGCAGCAAAGGGCCCGACCGGGACGGGAGCACTGAAGCTTTCTTT. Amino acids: CASSKGPDRDGSTEAFF.